Following are 19 T cell receptor beta chains from one sample sequenced in a study of tumor T cells in aggressive B-cell lymphoma. Data came from immunoSEQ multiplex PCR; TCRdb stores just in-frame clones and leaves some out. The profile shows 6,600 or so clones, approximately 91% of them singletons. The sequenced material came from tumor tissue. The receptors shown here come from an adult with diffuse large B cell lymphoma. Some clones in this sample may be carry-over from other donors' samples.

The CDR3, as DNA: TGTGCCAGTAGTATGGAGGGGTCCTCCTACGAGCAGTACTTC. Protein sequence: CASSMEGSSYEQYF. This chain links TRBV19 with TRBJ2-7; D is possibly TRBD2 (6 bases). The CDR3 loop spans 14 amino acids. The germline V gene encodes CDR1 LNHDA and CDR2 SQIVND (reference sequence). V was shortened by 3 bases and J by 0 bases, with 9 bases between the two germline ends.

The rearrangement uses TRBV7-9 and TRBJ2-5; D unclear. The last part of the DNA fits TRBJ2-7 better; the J call may be wrong. CDR3 length equals 12 residues. Germline CDR1 is SEHNR and CDR2 is FQNEAQ (reference sequence). The DNA for the CDR3 is TGTGCCAGCAGCTTAGCCCCCTACGAGCAGTACTTC. Its translation: CASSLAPYEQYF.

This sequence joins TRBV19 and TRBJ2-7; D possibly corresponds to TRBD1 (6 bases). Germline lookup yields CDR1 LNHDA and CDR2 SQIVND (reference sequence). Trimming stripped 3 bases from V and 4 bases from J, with 10 bases between. The CDR3 is 13 residues long. The CDR3 DNA is TGTGCCAGTAGTATTAGGCAGGGGTACGAGCAGTACTTC. This translates into CASSIRQGYEQYF.

This chain joins TRBV2 and TRBJ1-1; possible D gene TRBD1, 6 bases. The CDR3 runs 13 residues. Trimming removed 6 bases at V and 10 bases at J, with 18 bases between. The germline V gene has CDR1 SNHLY and CDR2 FYNNEI. CDR3 bases: TGTGCCAGCAGCCAGGGGAGACACTGGGGAGCTTTCTTT. Its translation is CASSQGRHWGAFF.

The rearrangement links TRBV28 to TRBJ2-1; 7 bases match TRBD2. With 2 bases clipped from V and 7 bases from J, the junction kept 5 bases outside the gene matches. Germline V CDR1 and CDR2: MDHEN, SYDVKM. The CDR3 loop spans 14 amino acids. CDR3 protein: CASSLHPGGNEQFF. The DNA for the CDR3 is TGTGCCAGCAGTTTACATCCGGGGGGTAATGAGCAGTTCTTC.

The rearrangement uses TRBV14 and TRBJ2-7; 9 bases agree with TRBD2. Germline lookup yields CDR1 SGHDN and CDR2 FVKESK. V lost 0 bases to trimming and J lost 2 bases; unmatched junction nucleotides: 5. The CDR3 has 16 amino acids. CDR3 nucleotides: TGTGCCAGCAGCCAAGATGGTAGCGGGAGACCCTACGAGCAGTACTTC. Its protein product is CASSQDGSGRPYEQYF.

CDR3 nucleotides: TGTGCCAGCAGTACCCGGGAAGGCGGCTACGAGCAGTACTTC. It yields the protein CASSTREGGYEQYF. This chain connects TRBV6-5 to TRBJ2-7, with D possibly TRBD2 on 5 matching bases. This CDR3 contains 14 residues. CDR1 is MNHEY and CDR2 is SVGAGI in the germline V gene. The V end was cut by 5 bases, the J end by 3 bases, with 14 bases between.

The V call is TRBV27, the J call TRBJ2-1; 9 nucleotides align to TRBD2. The CDR3 totals 17 residues. The junction had 7 bases not matched to a gene; V was cut back by 4 bases and J by 0 bases. CDR1 MNHEY and CDR2 SMNVEV come from the germline V gene (reference sequence). This chain's CDR3 is CASSSGSGGTSYNEQFF. The CDR3, as DNA: TGTGCCAGCAGTTCGGGTAGCGGGGGAACCTCCTACAATGAGCAGTTCTTC.

The chain uses TRBV13 and TRBJ2-2, with 9 bases matching TRBD1. With 4 bases clipped from V and 1 base from J, the junction kept 4 bases outside the gene matches. Germline-derived CDR1 and CDR2 are PRHDT and FYEKMQ (reference sequence). This CDR3 has 16 residues. This chain's CDR3 is CASSSRTGVNTGELFF. CDR3 coding DNA: TGTGCCAGCAGCTCCCGGACAGGGGTGAACACCGGGGAGCTGTTTTTT.

The chain couples TRBV4-1 to TRBJ1-2; D not certain. The CDR3 sequence is 16 residues long. Trimming stripped 0 bases from V and 5 bases from J, with 16 bases between. Germline V lookup: CDR1 MGHRA, CDR2 YSYEKL. The CDR3 sequence is CASSQDYFLGGYGYTF. DNA for the CDR3: TGCGCCAGCAGCCAAGATTACTTTCTCGGCGGATATGGCTACACCTTC.

This rearrangement joins TRBV29-1 to TRBJ2-5; tentatively, D is TRBD2 (6 bases). Trimming took off 4 bases at V and 4 bases at J, with 10 bases between the two ends. Germline CDR1 and CDR2: SQVTM and ANQGSEA. This CDR3 region has 12 residues. CDR3 sequence: CSVGRERETQYF. For the CDR3, the DNA is TGCAGCGTTGGGAGGGAGCGAGAGACCCAGTACTTC.

A note on this clone: The junction differs from germline at one of its ends, possibly a read error. The sample has other DNA sequences that encode this CDR3 too. The genes are TRBV9 and TRBJ2-7; 7 bases fit TRBD2. Germline assignment: CDR1 SGDLS and CDR2 YYNGEE. This CDR3 has 14 amino acids. CDR3 sequence reads: CASSVGGGTYEQYF. The CDR3 coding sequence is TGTGCCAGCAGCGTAGGGGGGGGGACCTACGAACAGTACTTC.

CDR3: CSAREYNTQYF. The CDR3 DNA is TGCAGTGCTAGGGAGTACAATACGCAGTATTTT. The chain joins TRBV20-1 to TRBJ2-3; unclear D gene. V was cut by 3 bases and J by 7 bases, with 8 bases left in between. This CDR3 contains 11 residues. Germline V gives CDR1 DFQATT, CDR2 SNEGSKA (reference sequence).

Here the CDR3 DNA reads TGTGCCTGGAAAGGGGGCAGCTTCACAGATACGCAGTATTTT. This encodes CAWKGGSFTDTQYF. The rearrangement joins TRBV30 to TRBJ2-3; 7 bases line up with TRBD1. The CDR3 has 14 amino acids. The germline V gene encodes CDR1 GTSNPN and CDR2 SVGIG (reference sequence). With V trimmed by 4 bases and J by 2 bases, 6 bases remained unmatched. Using reference TRBV30 and TRBJ2-3 for the parts outside the CDR3, the full variable domain is SQTIHQWPATLVQPVGSPLSLECTVEGTSNPNLYWYRQAAGRGLQLLFYSVGIGQISSEVPQNLSASRPQDRQFILSSKKLLLSDSGFYLCAWKGGSFTDTQYFGPGTRLTVL.

The chain recombines TRBV9 with TRBJ2-1; D not certain. This CDR3 has 13 residues. In germline, CDR1 is SGDLS, CDR2 YYNGEE. V gave up 0 bases and J gave up 7 bases, with 8 bases separating them. The CDR3 loop is CASSVVAMNEQFF. DNA for the CDR3: TGTGCCAGCAGCGTAGTCGCGATGAATGAGCAGTTCTTC.

This chain links TRBV4-1 with TRBJ2-7; D is possibly TRBD2 (5 bases). The germline V gene encodes CDR1 MGHRA and CDR2 YSYEKL. V dropped 0 bases and J dropped 5 bases, with 17 bases sitting between them. The CDR3 contains 16 residues. The CDR3 reads CASSQDRAAPVDEQYF. The CDR3, as DNA: TGCGCCAGCAGCCAAGATAGAGCGGCACCGGTGGACGAGCAGTACTTC.

The chain combines TRBV4-3 with TRBJ2-7; 11 bases align to TRBD2. The V segment lost 4 bases and the J segment 2 bases; nucleotides outside the gene matches: 4. Germline CDR1 and CDR2: LGHNA and YSLEER. CDR3 size: 15 residues. The CDR3: CASSRGTSGPYEQYF. The CDR3 region has the DNA TGCGCCAGCAGCCGTGGGACTAGCGGACCCTACGAGCAGTACTTC.

J is TRBJ2-5 and V is TRBV19; 8 bases fit TRBD2. Germline V gives CDR1 LNHDA, CDR2 SQIVND (reference sequence). The CDR3 spans 14 residues. With 5 bases clipped from V and 5 bases from J, the junction kept 7 bases outside the gene matches. The CDR3 DNA reads TGTGCCAGTAGTTGGAGCGGGAGTGGGGAGACCCAGTACTTC. Residues: CASSWSGSGETQYF.

The CDR3 reads CSARDYSELTF. CDR3 nucleotide sequence: TGCAGTGCTAGAGATTATTCCGAGCTGACTTTC. The chain is built from TRBV20-1 and TRBJ2-6; D gene ambiguous. Per the germline V gene, CDR1 is DFQATT and CDR2 is SNEGSKA (reference sequence). The CDR3 length is 11 residues. V lost 0 bases, J lost 16 bases, and 10 bases lay in between.